This paragraph covers one T cell receptor beta chain sequence. The antigen is unknown. This sample is drawn from a study of radiation and T cells in renal cell carcinoma. The repertoire was sequenced with immunoSEQ multiplex PCR; TCRdb's copy has only in-frame clones and lacks some. The sample has 13,000 to 15,000 clones, just over 55% seen once. V lost 6 bases to trimming and J lost 6 bases, with 18 bases between them. Germline values: CDR1 MNHNS, CDR2 SASEGT. This CDR3 region has 15 residues. Treatment meaning: treatment-naive control, cytoreductive nephrectomy. General observations from the study: Only small tumor regions of about 1 g were sampled. Compared with controls, irradiated tumors had more, larger dominant CDR3 motifs.

This chain uses TRBV6-1 with TRBJ1-5; maybe TRBD1 (6 bases). The clonotype originates from a man aged 50-60 years with renal cell carcinoma. The source material was tumor tissue, sampled from a patient whose treatment was nephrectomy without radiotherapy. The CDR3 region is CASSREQGASQPQHF. CDR3 in DNA: TGTGCCAGCAGCCGTGAACAGGGCGCGAGTCAGCCCCAGCATTTT.